This is a list of T cell receptor beta chains from one sample in a study of siplizumab effects on memory and regulatory T cells. Clones were sequenced by immunoSEQ multiplex PCR, and TCRdb holds only the in-frame ones, with some missing. The sample lists around 94,000 clones; 92% were seen once. Sequencing was carried out using CD4+ T cells sorted from blood. The receptors originated from a human donor in good health. CDR3s include the opening cysteine and the closing phenylalanine or tryptophan. Each record gives: CDR3 length, clone size, D gene, V gene, J gene, CDR3 DNA, CDR3 protein. The D gene is left open where the match is weak. The size of a clone is reported for some rows only, either as once, few or many, or as a class for expanded clones.

15	NA	TRBD2	TRBV28	TRBJ2-5	TGTGCCAGCAGTCGAGCCGGGACTAACCAAGAGACCCAGTACTTC	CASSRAGTNQETQYF
16	NA	NA	TRBV30	TRBJ2-1	TGTGCCTGGAGCCCATCGAGGGGATTAGCTTACAATGAGCAGTTCTTC	CAWSPSRGLAYNEQFF
16	NA	NA	TRBV5-1	TRBJ2-2	TGCGCCAGCAGCTTTTTTGGCAGGGACCGATCCGGGGAGCTGTTTTTT	CASSFFGRDRSGELFF
15	NA	NA	TRBV28	TRBJ1-2	TGTGCCAGCACCGCCATCGGTGGACCAGGTTATGGCTACACCTTC	CASTAIGGPGYGYTF
16	NA	NA	TRBV5-1	TRBJ2-2	TGCGCCAGCAGCTCCACCGGGACACGAAACACCGGGGAGCTGTTTTTT	CASSSTGTRNTGELFF
14	NA	TRBD2	TRBV6-1	TRBJ2-1	TGTGCCAGCAGATGGCTAGCGGGAGACGATGAGCAGTTCTTC	CASRWLAGDDEQFF
13	NA	TRBD1	TRBV2	TRBJ1-2	TGTGCCAGCAGTGCGACGGGACAGGGGACCAACACCTTC	CASSATGQGTNTF
18	NA	TRBD2	TRBV5-1	TRBJ2-2	TGCGCCAGCAGCTTGGACGGGCTAGCGGGAGTAGGAACCGGGGAGCTGTTTTTT	CASSLDGLAGVGTGELFF
15	NA	NA	TRBV11-2	TRBJ2-6	TGTGCCAGCAGCCGACAGAGCTCTGGGGCCAACGTCCTGACTTTC	CASSRQSSGANVLTF
17	NA	NA	TRBV5-5	TRBJ2-3	TGTGCCAGCAGCCCCAAAAAGGTGGGAGTCGGCACAGATACGCAGTATTTT	CASSPKKVGVGTDTQYF
11	NA	NA	TRBV6-1	TRBJ1-1	TGTGCCAGCAGTGACTACACTGAAGCTTTCTTT	CASSDYTEAFF
14	NA	NA	TRBV2	TRBJ1-5	TGTGCCAGCAGTGACTGGCAGACGAATCAGCCCCAGCATTTT	CASSDWQTNQPQHF
16	NA	TRBD2	TRBV11-1	TRBJ2-2	TGTGCCAGCAGCCCGGCAATTGGCGGGAGTGTCGGGGAGCTGTTTTTT	CASSPAIGGSVGELFF
11	NA	NA	TRBV2	TRBJ1-2	TGTGCCAGCAGATACGGATGGGGCTACACCTTC	CASRYGWGYTF
13	NA	NA	TRBV7-6	TRBJ1-1	TGTGCCAGCAGCTTACGTCAGGGGACTGAAGCTTTCTTT	CASSLRQGTEAFF
15	NA	TRBD1	TRBV10-2	TRBJ2-7	TGCGCCAGCATATCTTCCGGGACAGGGGCGTCCGAGCAGTACTTC	CASISSGTGASEQYF
17	NA	NA	TRBV27	TRBJ1-3	TGTGCCAGCAGTTTAAACCCCCCGGGGTACTCTGGAAACACCATATATTTT	CASSLNPPGYSGNTIYF
17	NA	NA	TRBV4-1	TRBJ2-2	TGCGCCAGCAGCCAAGATACCCGGCGGGTGTCACCCGGGGAGCTGTTTTTT	CASSQDTRRVSPGELFF
20	NA	NA	TRBV6-1	TRBJ2-6	TGTGCCAGCAGTGAGGAGGCCCGGGACCGATTGTTGATGGGGGCCAACGTCCTGACTTTC	CASSEEARDRLLMGANVLTF
17	NA	TRBD2	TRBV6-1	TRBJ2-3	TGTGCCAGCAGTGTAGGTGTAGCGGGAGGGGGATCAGATACGCAGTATTTT	CASSVGVAGGGSDTQYF
14	NA	NA	TRBV19	TRBJ1-1	TGTGCCAGTAGTATGGGCCTGTCAAACACTGAAGCTTTCTTT	CASSMGLSNTEAFF
16	NA	NA	TRBV5-3	TRBJ1-1	TGTGCCAGAACTTGGATCAGACCACCTTTGAACACTGAAGCTTTCTTT	CARTWIRPPLNTEAFF
12	NA	NA	TRBV30	TRBJ2-1	TGTGCCTGGAGTACAGGGATAAATGAGCAGTTCTTC	CAWSTGINEQFF
14	NA	TRBD2	TRBV7-8	TRBJ2-1	TGTGCCAGCAAGAAAGCGGGAACGTACAATGAGCAGTTCTTC	CASKKAGTYNEQFF
17	NA	NA	TRBV7-9	TRBJ2-7	TGTGCCAGCAGCTGGAGTCTAGTCCGGGACAAGTCCTACGAGCAGTACTTC	CASSWSLVRDKSYEQYF
14	NA	TRBD1	TRBV6-5	TRBJ1-1	TGTGCCAGCAGGATCGGACAGGGTGGAAGTGAAGCTTTCTTT	CASRIGQGGSEAFF
14	NA	NA	TRBV27	TRBJ1-1	TGTGCCAGCAGTTTCCGGGTCCGAGTGTCTGAAGCTTTCTTT	CASSFRVRVSEAFF
14	NA	TRBD2	TRBV15	TRBJ2-4	TGTGCCACCAGTCCCGACGCGGGAGCGAACATTCAGTACTTC	CATSPDAGANIQYF
15	NA	TRBD2	TRBV28	TRBJ2-4	TGTGCCAGCAGTTTATCCCCTAGCGGGAGAAACATTCAGTACTTC	CASSLSPSGRNIQYF
12	NA	NA	TRBV7-8	TRBJ2-3	TGTGCCAGCAGCTCAGCGGGTGGTACGCAGTATTTT	CASSSAGGTQYF
15	NA	NA	TRBV5-1	TRBJ2-1	TGCGCCAGCAGCTTAGGGGACGGTCACTACAATGAGCAGTTCTTC	CASSLGDGHYNEQFF
16	NA	TRBD1	TRBV4-1	TRBJ1-1	TGCGCCAGCAGCCCTGGACAGGGAAGAATGAACACTGAAGCTTTCTTT	CASSPGQGRMNTEAFF
20	NA	NA	TRBV19	TRBJ2-1	TGTGCCAGTAGTACAAAAAAGGAGGGCCGTGGACGTTTCTCCTACAATGAGCAGTTCTTC	CASSTKKEGRGRFSYNEQFF
15	NA	NA	TRBV28	TRBJ1-5	TGTGCCAGCAGTTTATCCGAACAGGGACGACAGCCCCAGCATTTT	CASSLSEQGRQPQHF
12	NA	TRBD2	TRBV29-1	TRBJ2-7	TGCAGCGTTGGACCGGGGGGCTACGAGCAGTACTTC	CSVGPGGYEQYF
14	once	NA	TRBV7-7	TRBJ2-5	TGTGCCAGCAGCCGATCCGGGAAACAAGAGACCCAGTACTTC	CASSRSGKQETQYF
15	NA	NA	TRBV4-1	TRBJ2-7	TGCGCCAGCAGCCAAGGGCCGGGCAGGAGCTACGAGCAGTACTTC	CASSQGPGRSYEQYF
15	few	NA	TRBV6-4	TRBJ2-4	TGTGCCAGCAGTGACCCATCTAGCTGGGTAAACATTCAGTACTTC	CASSDPSSWVNIQYF
13	NA	NA	TRBV18	TRBJ2-5	TGTGCCAGCTCCCAGGGGGGGGCAGAGACCCAGTACTTC	CASSQGGAETQYF
18	NA	NA	TRBV10-3	TRBJ2-1	TGTGCCATCTCCCGAGGTGGGGCGGGCACAAGCTCCTACAATGAGCAGTTCTTC	CAISRGGAGTSSYNEQFF
14	NA	NA	TRBV10-1	TRBJ2-3	TGCGCCAGCAGTTTCCAGGGTCTCCCAGATACGCAGTATTTT	CASSFQGLPDTQYF
12	NA	NA	TRBV6-5	TRBJ1-3	TGTGCCAGCAGGGGCTCGGTAAACACCATATATTTT	CASRGSVNTIYF
16	NA	NA	TRBV28	TRBJ2-3	NA	CASILGTSGGWGTQYF
15	NA	TRBD2	TRBV5-5	TRBJ2-5	TGTGCCAGCAGCTTTGGGGGAGCGGGAACAGAGACCCAGTACTTC	CASSFGGAGTETQYF
13	NA	NA	TRBV6-1	TRBJ1-4	TGTGCCAGCATGTACTATGGTTTGTCGGAACTGTTTTTT	CASMYYGLSELFF
21	NA	TRBD2	TRBV19	TRBJ2-1	TGTGCCAGTAGTATGATTACAGGGACTAGCGGGAACCAGGGACTTAGGTATGAGCAGTTCTTC	CASSMITGTSGNQGLRYEQFF
13	NA	NA	TRBV28	TRBJ1-2	TGTGCCAGCACTTGGGGGAAGGGGTATGGCTACACCTTC	CASTWGKGYGYTF
16	NA	TRBD1	TRBV5-1	TRBJ2-5	TGCGCCAGCAGCTTGATAGGGGACAGGGGGCACGAGACCCAGTACTTC	CASSLIGDRGHETQYF
12	NA	NA	TRBV7-8	TRBJ2-5	TGTGCCAGCAGCTTGGGGCTAGAGACCCAGTACTTC	CASSLGLETQYF
16	few	TRBD2	TRBV12-5	TRBJ2-1	TGTGCTAGTGCCCAGGGCCCTAGCGGGTCCTACAATGAGCAGTTCTTC	CASAQGPSGSYNEQFF
11	NA	NA	TRBV29-1	TRBJ2-3	TGCAGCGTCGGACAGCCAGATACGCAGTATTTT	CSVGQPDTQYF
14	NA	NA	TRBV28	TRBJ1-2	TGTGCCAGCAGTATTGGTTCATACAGTTATGGCTACACCTTC	CASSIGSYSYGYTF
15	NA	NA	TRBV28	TRBJ1-2	TGTGCCAGCAGACCTACCCTGACCAGGTCGGGGGGCTACACCTTC	CASRPTLTRSGGYTF
16	NA	TRBD1	TRBV5-1	TRBJ2-3	TGCGCCAGCAGCCCCGGGACAGGGATTACCACAGATACGCAGTATTTT	CASSPGTGITTDTQYF